These 25 T cell receptor beta chains originate from one sample sequenced in a study of T cells after yellow fever vaccination. TCRdb re-derived calls from the 5' RACE reads in MiXCR, one entry per CDR3 protein. The repertoire holds some 300,000 distinct CDR3 sequences, with approximately 8% as singletons. Material: CD4+ T cells sorted from PBMCs, obtained 5 days after the yellow fever booster vaccination. The receptor source for this set is a man aged 18 to 30 who received the YFV17D yellow fever vaccine.

The chain employs TRBV7-2 and TRBJ2-3, with 8 bases identical to TRBD2. Germline CDR1 and CDR2: SGHTA and FQGNSA. The CDR3 runs to 16 residues. With V trimmed by 5 bases and J by 1 base, 8 bases remained unmatched. CDR3 sequence (DNA): TGTGCCAGCAGCCCTAGGCGGGGGGTGGGCACAGATACGCAGTATTTT. It is translated as CASSPRRGVGTDTQYF.

At least ten counts were recorded for this clonotype. The V and J genes are TRBV7-9 and TRBJ1-5, with D perhaps TRBD1 (6 bases). Per the germline V gene, CDR1 is SEHNR and CDR2 is FQNEAQ (reference sequence). With 2 bases removed from V and 1 base from J, the gap between germline ends came to 6 bases. The CDR3 is 14 amino acids. The CDR3 DNA follows: TGTGCCAGCAGCTTAACAGGGAGCAATCAGCCCCAGCATTTT. This codes for CASSLTGSNQPQHF. Based on the CDR3 plus reference TRBV7-9 and TRBJ1-5, the full variable domain is DTGVSQNPRHKITKRGQNVTFRCDPISEHNRLYWYRQTLGQGPEFLTYFQNEAQLEKSRLLSDRFSAERPKGSFSTLEIQRTEQGDSAMYLCASSLTGSNQPQHFGDGTRLSIL.

This clonotype has just a few counts. The chain links TRBV10-2 to TRBJ2-7, with 12 bases identical to TRBD1. CDR3 length equals 16 residues. V trimming: 5 bases; J trimming: 7 bases; junction bases outside the gene matches: 12. Germline values: CDR1 WSHSY, CDR2 SAAADI. The CDR3 bases are TGCGCCAGCAGTTCCCATCCGGGACAGGGGGCTGAAGAGCAGTACTTC. Amino acid sequence: CASSSHPGQGAEEQYF.

This clonotype was seen at least ten times. CDR3 sequence reads: CSVAHRNYGYTF. DNA of the CDR3: TGCAGTGTTGCACACCGGAACTATGGCTACACCTTC. The chain recombines TRBV20-1 with TRBJ1-2; no clear D gene. V gave up 7 bases and J gave up 2 bases, with 11 bases separating them. Germline assignment: CDR1 DFQATT and CDR2 SNEGSKA (reference sequence). The CDR3 length is 12 residues.

This clonotype showed up many times. V usage is TRBV4-1 and J usage is TRBJ1-2; 8 nucleotides line up with TRBD1. V lost 0 bases to trimming and J lost 2 bases; unmatched junction nucleotides: 5. Germline V gives CDR1 MGHRA, CDR2 YSYEKL. The CDR3 has 16 residues. CDR3 loop: CASSQDRRTGNYGYTF. The CDR3 bases are TGCGCCAGCAGCCAAGATCGAAGGACAGGGAACTATGGCTACACCTTC.

The table lists this clonotype with a few counts. The chain couples TRBV19 to TRBJ1-3, with a weak D call TRBD1 (6 bases). This CDR3 spans 15 amino acids. Germline CDR1 is LNHDA and CDR2 is SQIVND (reference sequence). V was trimmed by 1 base and J by 6 bases, leaving 13 bases between them. The CDR3: CASSIAAGDANTIYF. In DNA form, the CDR3 reads TGTGCCAGTAGTATAGCGGCAGGGGATGCAAACACCATATATTTT.

This clonotype has a count of ten or more. This chain links TRBV5-4 with TRBJ2-5, with TRBD2 identical over 12 bases. Germline V gene data show CDR1 as SGHNT and CDR2 as YYREEE (reference sequence). V lost 4 bases to trimming and J lost 2 bases; unmatched junction nucleotides: 3. The CDR3 runs 15 residues. CDR3: CASSLTSGGQETQYF. The CDR3 DNA reads TGTGCCAGCAGCCTGACTAGCGGGGGTCAAGAGACCCAGTACTTC.

V and J are TRBV12-3 or TRBV12-4 and TRBJ1-1, with 7 bases fitting TRBD1. There are 14 residues in the CDR3. Trimming took 0 bases from V and 11 from J; bases not matched to a gene: 9. The DNA for the CDR3 is TGTGCCAGCAGTTTAGCGCTAACAGGGGTCGGGGCTTTCTTT. Translation gives CASSLALTGVGAFF.

The chain joins TRBV6-5 to TRBJ2-7; 9 bases agree with TRBD1. The germline V gene encodes CDR1 MNHEY and CDR2 SVGAGI. Trimming removed 5 bases from V and 5 bases from J; junction bases left unmatched: 10. There are 15 residues in the CDR3. DNA for the CDR3: TGTGCCAGCAGTCGACCAAGACAGGGGGTCAACGAGCAGTACTTC. Its protein product is CASSRPRQGVNEQYF.

This clonotype was observed many times. The chain combines TRBV4-3 with TRBJ2-1; 8 nucleotides agree with TRBD1. The germline CDR1 and CDR2 sequences are LGHNA and YSLEER. The V gene end was trimmed by 3 bases and the J gene end by 7 bases; junction bases not matched to a gene: 8. This CDR3 is built from 15 residues. CDR3 in amino acids: CASSQSDRGRNEQFF. The CDR3 DNA is TGCGCCAGCAGCCAGAGCGACAGGGGTAGGAATGAGCAGTTCTTC.

This clonotype was counted only a few times. V and J are TRBV5-4 and TRBJ2-7; 11 bases map to TRBD2. The CDR3 is 17 amino acids. The V segment lost 3 bases and the J segment 0 bases; nucleotides outside the gene matches: 8. CDR1 is SGHNT, CDR2 YYREEE, per germline (reference sequence). This CDR3 reads CASSSGTSGRSSYEQYF. CDR3 DNA sequence: TGTGCCAGCAGCTCGGGGACTAGCGGAAGGAGCTCCTACGAGCAGTACTTC.

The chain employs TRBV27 and TRBJ2-4, with 9 bases aligning to TRBD1. V trimming: 5 bases; J trimming: 1 base; junction bases outside the gene matches: 6. This CDR3 is 16 amino acids long. Germline lookup yields CDR1 MNHEY and CDR2 SMNVEV (reference sequence). The CDR3 sequence is CASSRGQGLAKNIQYF. The CDR3 DNA follows: TGTGCCAGCAGTAGGGGACAGGGACTCGCCAAAAACATTCAGTACTTC.

The gene calls are TRBV6-2 or TRBV6-3 and TRBJ1-6; the D gene is possibly TRBD1 (6 bases). CDR1 and CDR2 from the germline V gene are MNHEY and SVGEGT. The CDR3 runs 15 residues. The V end was cut by 2 bases, the J end by 7 bases, with 12 bases between. CDR3 loop: CASSYRPGANSPLHF. In nucleotides, the CDR3 is TGTGCCAGCAGTTACCGGCCGGGGGCAAATTCACCCCTCCACTTT.

The CDR3 loop is CASSPPAASRDIQYF. CDR3 nucleotides: TGTGCCAGCTCACCACCAGCCGCCAGTCGTGACATTCAGTACTTC. V is TRBV18 and J is TRBJ2-4; D gene ambiguous. Deletions cut 0 bases from V and 8 bases from J, with 14 bases between. CDR1 is KGHSH and CDR2 is LQKENI in the germline V gene. The CDR3 is made up of 15 amino acids.

The V and J genes are TRBV29-1 and TRBJ1-2; tentatively, D is TRBD1 (5 bases). The CDR3 has 12 amino acids. V was shortened by 2 bases and J by 3 bases, with 7 bases between the two germline ends. The germline V gene has CDR1 SQVTM and CDR2 ANQGSEA. The CDR3 is CSVETGHYGYTF. The CDR3 nucleotides are TGCAGCGTTGAAACAGGACACTATGGCTACACCTTC.

This clonotype was observed at least ten times. The chain employs TRBV5-1 and TRBJ1-1; D gene ambiguous. This CDR3 is 14 amino acids long. V dropped 4 bases and J dropped 0 bases, with 10 bases sitting between them. Germline V gene sequence: CDR1 SGHRS, CDR2 YFSETQ. The CDR3 DNA reads as TGCGCCAGCAGCCCCGGCACTTTGAACACTGAAGCTTTCTTT. Translation gives CASSPGTLNTEAFF.

This clonotype was seen only a few times. The chain links TRBV9 to TRBJ2-1; 7 positions match TRBD1. Germline-derived CDR1 and CDR2 are SGDLS and YYNGEE. The CDR3 totals 15 residues. With V trimmed by 4 bases and J by 8 bases, 12 bases remained unmatched. CDR3 in amino acids: CASSTRGGELYEQFF. Written as DNA, the CDR3 is TGTGCCAGCAGCACACGAGGGGGCGAACTCTATGAGCAGTTCTTC.

The sample holds a few counts of this clonotype. CDR3 protein: CANQDRGPFSGANVLTF. The CDR3 nucleotides read TGCGCCAACCAGGACAGGGGCCCTTTCTCTGGGGCCAACGTCCTGACTTTC. V gene TRBV5-1 combines with J gene TRBJ2-6; TRBD1 matches at 9 bases. Trimming cost V 9 bases and J 0 bases; bases outside gene matches: 10. Germline V gives CDR1 SGHRS, CDR2 YFSETQ. The CDR3 sequence is 17 residues long.

This clonotype was seen a handful of times. The chain is built from TRBV10-3 and TRBJ1-6, with D maybe TRBD1 (6 bases). Germline V gene sequence: CDR1 ENHRY, CDR2 SYGVKD. V was trimmed by 0 bases and J by 10 bases, leaving 10 bases between them. The CDR3 covers 14 residues. The CDR3 loop reads CAISESSTGSPLHF. DNA of the CDR3: TGTGCCATCAGTGAGTCGAGCACAGGGTCACCCCTCCACTTT.

This chain joins TRBV19 and TRBJ2-2, with a tentative D call TRBD2 (5 bases). CDR1 is LNHDA, CDR2 SQIVND, per germline (reference sequence). Deletions cut 1 base from V and 2 bases from J, with 5 bases between. The CDR3 length is 14 residues. Here the CDR3 reads CASSIGTNTGELFF. The DNA of the CDR3 is TGTGCCAGTAGTATAGGGACTAACACCGGGGAGCTGTTTTTT.

This clonotype was picked up a small number of times. V usage is TRBV6-5 and J usage is TRBJ1-5; D uncertain. The CDR3 extends over 14 amino acids. The germline gives CDR1 MNHEY, CDR2 SVGAGI. Trimming stripped 0 bases from V and 3 bases from J, with 6 bases between. In nucleotides, the CDR3 is TGTGCCAGCAGTTACTCCAGCTTCAATCAGCCCCAGCATTTT. Amino acids: CASSYSSFNQPQHF.

The chain has TRBV29-1 and TRBJ2-3; the D gene is possibly TRBD1 (6 bases). V was pared by 5 bases and J by 3 bases, with 9 bases between. Germline V gives CDR1 SQVTM, CDR2 ANQGSEA. The CDR3 runs 12 residues. CDR3 protein: CSVITGTDTQYF. Written as DNA, the CDR3 is TGCAGCGTTATCACAGGGACAGATACGCAGTATTTT.

The V gene is TRBV12-3 or TRBV12-4, the J gene TRBJ2-7; 7 bases align to TRBD2. V dropped 6 bases and J dropped 0; count of bases not matched to a gene: 11. The CDR3 runs to 16 residues. The CDR3 DNA reads TGTGCCAGCAGCCCTGGGGGGGGGGAGAGCTCCTACGAGCAGTACTTC. Translation: CASSPGGGESSYEQYF.

This chain joins TRBV20-1 and TRBJ2-1, with 8 bases that match TRBD1. Germline V gives CDR1 DFQATT, CDR2 SNEGSKA (reference sequence). This CDR3 region has 15 residues. J lost 6 bases, V lost 2 bases, and 9 bases had no gene match. The CDR3 coding sequence is TGCAGTGCTAGATCCAGGGAACAGGGGGGCAATGAGCAGTTCTTC. Amino acids: CSARSREQGGNEQFF.

This clonotype was seen repeatedly, ten times or more. V is TRBV7-2 and J is TRBJ2-1; D uncertain. V was clipped by 5 bases and J by 8 bases, with 16 bases between them. CDR1 and CDR2 from the germline V gene are SGHTA and FQGNSA. This CDR3 has 14 residues. The CDR3: CASSIVPLVDEQFF. CDR3 sequence (DNA): TGTGCCAGCAGCATTGTACCGTTGGTCGATGAGCAGTTCTTC. The full variable domain, in which reference TRBV7-2 and TRBJ2-1 provide the parts outside the CDR3, is GAGVSQSPSNKVTEKGKDVELRCDPISGHTALYWYRQSLGQGLEFLIYFQGNSAPDKSGLPSDRFSAERTGGSVSTLTIQRTQQEDSAVYLCASSIVPLVDEQFFGPGTRLTVL.